The 23 T cell receptor beta chains presented below share a single source sample, sequenced in a study of cytomegalovirus exposure and HLA in healthy donors. The PCR had 60 Vbeta and 13 Jbeta primers. The method was immunoSEQ multiplex PCR; TCRdb's version includes in-frame clones alone and lacks a portion of them. The table has 90,000 to 100,000 clones, roughly three quarters seen once. Material for sequencing was PBMCs. The receptors stem from a man in his forties in good health and CMV-seronegative.

The chain has TRBV19 and TRBJ2-5; a weak D match, TRBD1 (5 bases). In germline, CDR1 is LNHDA, CDR2 SQIVND (reference sequence). V lost 6 bases to trimming and J lost 5 bases, with 10 bases between them. The CDR3 is 12 amino acids. CDR3 sequence: CASRQAGETQYF. In DNA, the CDR3 is TGTGCCAGTAGACAGGCCGGGGAGACCCAGTACTTC.

The chain carries TRBV5-4 and TRBJ2-3; D ambiguous. The CDR3 covers 12 residues. In germline, CDR1 is SGHNT, CDR2 YYREEE (reference sequence). Trimming took 2 bases from V and 3 from J, leaving 4 bases between them. CDR3 sequence (DNA): TGTGCCAGCAGCTTTAGTACAGATACGCAGTATTTT. The encoded protein is CASSFSTDTQYF.

This clone has just one count. The chain combines TRBV18 with TRBJ2-7; TRBD1 aligns across 9 bases. CDR1 KGHSH and CDR2 LQKENI come from the germline V gene. The CDR3 has 15 residues. V shed 3 bases, J shed 4 bases, and the junction held 7 bases outside the gene matches. The CDR3 nucleotides are TGTGCCAGCTCACCTCCCGGGACAGGGAATTACGAGCAGTACTTC. It is translated as CASSPPGTGNYEQYF.

This clone has more than one count but fewer than ten. The chain uses TRBV5-5 and TRBJ2-7; 13 nucleotides match TRBD2. This CDR3 is built from 16 residues. CDR1 SGHKS and CDR2 YYEKEE come from the germline V gene (reference sequence). With 1 base clipped from V and 3 bases from J, the junction kept 4 bases outside the gene matches. The CDR3 DNA reads as TGTGCCAGCAGCTTGTTACTAGCGGGGGGGCACTACGAGCAGTACTTC. Protein: CASSLLLAGGHYEQYF.

This clone has more than one count but fewer than ten. This chain links TRBV2 with TRBJ2-2; 8 nucleotides agree with TRBD1. The CDR3 has 15 amino acids. Unmatched junction bases numbered 8, after V lost 6 bases and J lost 5 bases. Germline V gives CDR1 SNHLY, CDR2 FYNNEI. CDR3 sequence: CASSKARGHTGELFF. The DNA for the CDR3 is TGTGCCAGCAGCAAGGCCAGGGGGCATACCGGGGAGCTGTTTTTT.

The V and J genes are TRBV4-1 and TRBJ1-2; 11 bases match TRBD1. This CDR3 contains 14 residues. After removal of 4 bases from V and 8 bases from J, the junction contained 6 bases not matched to a gene. CDR1 MGHRA and CDR2 YSYEKL come from the germline V gene. The CDR3 sequence is CASSRPDRGQGYTF. Written as DNA, the CDR3 is TGCGCCAGCAGCCGCCCGGACAGGGGGCAGGGCTACACCTTC.

V usage is TRBV2 and J usage is TRBJ2-7; D remains unclear. Germline V CDR1 and CDR2: SNHLY, FYNNEI. Trimming cost V 2 bases and J 3 bases, with 5 bases left between them. This CDR3 comprises 12 residues. The CDR3 protein is CASSENFYEQYF. The CDR3 nucleotides read TGTGCCAGCAGTGAAAACTTCTACGAGCAGTACTTC.

The rearrangement joins TRBV5-1 to TRBJ1-1, with D maybe TRBD1 (5 bases). CDR1 SGHRS and CDR2 YFSETQ come from the germline V gene. The CDR3 consists of 12 residues. V was pared by 4 bases and J by 8 bases, with 12 bases between. In DNA form, the CDR3 reads TGCGCCAGCAGCCCGGGGGGATACGAAGCTTTCTTT. As protein: CASSPGGYEAFF. Full variable domain (outside the CDR3, taken from reference TRBV5-1 and TRBJ1-1): KAGVTQTPRYLIKTRGQQVTLSCSPISGHRSVSWYQQTPGQGLQFLFEYFSETQRNKGNFPGRFSGRQFSNSRSEMNVSTLELGDSALYLCASSPGGYEAFFGQGTRLTVV.

This chain uses TRBV18 with TRBJ1-1; 7 bases agree with TRBD1. This CDR3 has 14 residues. CDR1 KGHSH and CDR2 LQKENI come from the germline V gene. The V and J ends lost 2 bases and 0 bases, in that order; junction bases with no gene match: 0. CDR3 nucleotides: TGTGCCAGCTCACCAGACAGGGTGAACACTGAAGCTTTCTTT. It is translated as CASSPDRVNTEAFF.

The genes are TRBV6-4 and TRBJ2-2; no clear D. The CDR3 sequence is 14 residues long. V was shortened by 3 bases and J by 0 bases, with 5 bases between the two germline ends. Per germline, CDR1 MRHNA and CDR2 SNTAGT. CDR3 sequence reads: CASSEQPNTGELFF. As DNA, the CDR3 is TGTGCCAGCAGTGAACAGCCGAACACCGGGGAGCTGTTTTTT.

As for this clone: One junction end disagrees with the germline gene, perhaps due to a read error. This rearrangement joins TRBV5-4 to TRBJ2-3, with TRBD2 matching 16 bases. Germline V lookup: CDR1 SGHNT, CDR2 YYREEE (reference sequence). CDR3 length: 14 amino acids. Here the CDR3 reads CASSGGTSGGAGDF. The CDR3, as DNA: TGTGCCAGCAGCGGGGGGACTAGCGGGGGGGCCGGGGATTTT.

Here the CDR3 DNA reads TGTGCCAGCAGCTTGAAGCCCGGAGGGCAGCCCCAGCATTTT. Its protein product is CASSLKPGGQPQHF. This chain links TRBV5-4 with TRBJ1-5, with D unresolved. The V end was cut by 1 base, the J end by 7 bases, with 12 bases between. This CDR3 region has 14 residues. Germline values: CDR1 SGHNT, CDR2 YYREEE (reference sequence).

V gene TRBV28 combines with J gene TRBJ1-1; 7 positions match TRBD1. After removal of 8 bases from V and 3 bases from J, the junction contained 30 bases not matched to a gene. CDR3 length equals 21 residues. CDR1 is MDHEN and CDR2 is SYDVKM in the germline V gene. This chain's CDR3 is CASGGIRGQGSNRYRHTEAFF. CDR3 coding DNA: TGTGCCAGCGGAGGGATTAGGGGGCAGGGAAGTAATCGTTACCGGCACACTGAAGCTTTCTTT.

The rearrangement uses TRBV6-1 and TRBJ1-4, with a weak D call TRBD1 (6 bases). The V end lost 3 bases, the J end lost 0 bases, and 8 bases lay between the germline ends. The CDR3 sequence is 15 residues long. From germline, CDR1 is MNHNS and CDR2 SASEGT. In DNA form, the CDR3 reads TGTGCCAGCAGTGAGAACAGGGCAACTAATGAAAAACTGTTTTTT. It translates to CASSENRATNEKLFF.

A note on this clone: A junction boundary mismatches the germline segment, possibly from a read error. The chain employs TRBV6-1 and TRBJ1-2; 8 bases match TRBD1. From germline, CDR1 is MNHNS and CDR2 SASEGT. This CDR3 has 14 amino acids. Here the CDR3 DNA reads TGTGCCAGCAGTGACAGGACAGGGTTGGGGCTCCTAGCCTTC. Translated, it gives CASSDRTGLGLLAF.

The chain is built from TRBV5-1 and TRBJ1-2; TRBD1 might be the D (5 bases). Germline V gene sequence: CDR1 SGHRS, CDR2 YFSETQ. V lost 0 bases and J lost 4, with 13 bases in between. There are 15 residues in the CDR3. CDR3 sequence (DNA): TGCGCCAGCAGCTTGGAGTCAGGGTCGGGCTATGGCTACACCTTC. Protein product: CASSLESGSGYGYTF.

This clone turned up a few times. The rearrangement links TRBV9 to TRBJ2-2, with 7 positions matching TRBD1. This CDR3 has 15 amino acids. Looked up from germline, CDR1 is SGDLS and CDR2 is YYNGEE. V shed 0 bases and J 3 bases; nucleotides not matched to a gene: 2. Here the CDR3 reads CASSVGRGHTGELFF. As DNA, the CDR3 is TGTGCCAGCAGCGTAGGTAGGGGGCACACCGGGGAGCTGTTTTTT.

The rearrangement joins TRBV19 to TRBJ1-4; D gene uncertain. The CDR3 runs to 17 residues. Trimming removed 1 base at V and 4 bases at J, with 16 bases between. The germline V gene has CDR1 LNHDA and CDR2 SQIVND (reference sequence). The DNA for the CDR3 is TGTGCCAGTAGTATAGGTATGCGGAGGGCGGTTAATGAAAAACTGTTTTTT. Translating it yields CASSIGMRRAVNEKLFF.

The rearrangement uses TRBV4-2 and TRBJ2-7; D is perhaps TRBD2 (5 bases). CDR3 length: 15 residues. CDR1 is LGHNA and CDR2 is YNFKEQ in the germline V gene. The V end lost 0 bases, the J end lost 1 base, and 10 bases lay between the germline ends. CDR3 in DNA: TGTGCCAGCAGCCAAGAAGTTTGGGAGTCCTACGAGCAGTACTTC. It specifies CASSQEVWESYEQYF.

This chain's CDR3 is CASSLAGAGVPYEQYF. The CDR3, as DNA: TGTGCCAGCAGCTTAGCCGGGGCAGGGGTCCCCTACGAGCAGTACTTC. The gene calls are TRBV7-2 and TRBJ2-7, with a possible D match to TRBD1 (6 bases). The ends were cut back, 0 bases at V and 2 bases at J, with 14 bases in the middle. The germline V gene has CDR1 SGHTA and CDR2 FQGNSA. The CDR3 totals 16 residues. The full variable domain, with the rest looked up from reference TRBV7-2 and TRBJ2-7, is GAGVSQSPSNKVTEKGKDVELRCDPISGHTALYWYRQSLGQGLEFLIYFQGNSAPDKSGLPSDRFSAERTGGSVSTLTIQRTQQEDSAVYLCASSLAGAGVPYEQYFGPGTRLTVT.

The rearrangement links TRBV28 to TRBJ2-1; D gene ambiguous. V lost 6 bases to trimming and J lost 3 bases, with 9 bases between them. Germline V CDR1 and CDR2: MDHEN, SYDVKM. The CDR3 consists of 13 residues. The CDR3 here is CASSPPHYNEQFF. The CDR3 DNA reads as TGTGCCAGCAGCCCCCCCCACTACAATGAGCAGTTCTTC. Using reference TRBV28 and TRBJ2-1 for the parts outside the CDR3, the full variable domain is DVKVTQSSRYLVKRTGEKVFLECVQDMDHENMFWYRQDPGLGLRLIYFSYDVKMKEKGDIPEGYSVSREKKERFSLILESASTNQTSMYLCASSPPHYNEQFFGPGTRLTVL.

The chain has TRBV6-1 and TRBJ1-2; D perhaps matches TRBD1 (6 bases). Germline CDR1 and CDR2: MNHNS and SASEGT. The CDR3 has 15 amino acids. Trimming took off 3 bases at V and 4 bases at J, with 15 bases between the two ends. DNA for the CDR3: TGTGCCAGCAGTGACATTTTCACAGGGATCTATGGCTACACCTTC. Translated, it gives CASSDIFTGIYGYTF.

The chain is built from TRBV6-5 and TRBJ1-2; D may be TRBD1 (5 bases). The CDR3 sequence is 14 residues long. V was clipped by 5 bases and J by 8 bases, with 18 bases between them. Germline V gene data show CDR1 as MNHEY and CDR2 as SVGAGI. The CDR3 protein is CASSPSGTRLGYTF. The CDR3, as DNA: TGTGCCAGCAGTCCATCCGGGACTCGTCTCGGCTACACCTTC.